The 11 T cell receptor beta chains presented below share a single source sample, sequenced in a study of long-term antiretroviral therapy in people with HIV. Assay version v3.0 of immunoSEQ was used, and it was run at survey level. TCRdb's table, derived via immunoSEQ multiplex PCR, lists solely in-frame clones and lacks some. This table has some 16,000 clones, approximately 80% appearing once. The source material was unsorted PBMCs, sampled 0.1 years before starting antiretroviral therapy. Source of these receptors: a man aged 18 to 29 with HIV.

The chain employs TRBV5-1 and TRBJ2-2; 9 bases line up with TRBD2. Germline V gene data show CDR1 as SGHRS and CDR2 as YFSETQ. This CDR3 is 16 amino acids long. With V trimmed by 5 bases and J by 5 bases, 10 bases remained unmatched. The CDR3 bases are TGCGCCAGCAGGATCAATAGCGGGGGAGGAACCGGGGAGCTGTTTTTT. This gives the protein CASRINSGGGTGELFF.

The chain employs TRBV10-2 and TRBJ1-1; the D is unclear. There are 14 residues in the CDR3. V lost 8 bases to trimming and J lost 5 bases, with 18 bases between them. Per germline, CDR1 WSHSY and CDR2 SAAADI. As DNA, the CDR3 is TGCGCCAGCGCCCGATTTGCGAGTTGGACTGAAGCTTTCTTT. This gives the protein CASARFASWTEAFF.

The rearrangement uses TRBV28 and TRBJ1-1; TRBD1 matches 7 bases. Trimming took 4 bases from V and 6 from J; bases not matched to a gene: 14. Germline CDR1 is MDHEN and CDR2 is SYDVKM. There are 16 residues in the CDR3. The CDR3 DNA sequence: TGTGCCAGCAGTTACACGCCCCAGGGGGTTCCCTCTGAAGCTTTCTTT. It specifies CASSYTPQGVPSEAFF.

The chain is built from TRBV7-9 and TRBJ2-7, with TRBD1 identical over 9 bases. V shed 5 bases, J shed 5 bases, and the junction held 13 bases outside the gene matches. CDR1 is SEHNR and CDR2 is FQNEAQ in the germline V gene (reference sequence). The CDR3 is made up of 16 amino acids. The CDR3 bases are TGTGCCAGCAGCGCCGTGTACGCGGGACAGGGCCACGAGCAGTACTTC. This codes for CASSAVYAGQGHEQYF.

This clone occurred a few times. The CDR3 region is CASSPTGRIYEQYF. CDR3 nucleotides: TGTGCCAGTAGTCCTACGGGGAGAATCTACGAGCAGTACTTC. The chain carries TRBV19 and TRBJ2-7, with a tentative D call TRBD2 (5 bases). The germline CDR1 and CDR2 sequences are LNHDA and SQIVND (reference sequence). This CDR3 contains 14 residues. V shed 5 bases and J shed 3 bases, with 14 bases lying between them.

On this clone: No DNA is shown, since the ends of the CDR3 on it are uncertain; the CDR3 is the one TCRdb lists. The chain uses TRBV29-1 and TRBJ1-1; the table names TRBD1, a call not compared with the DNA. Germline CDR1 and CDR2: SQVTM and ANQGSEA. Ends included, the CDR3 has 11 residues. This CDR3 is CSVAQGAFSFF.

The chain carries TRBV19 and TRBJ2-1, with 7 bases matching TRBD2. Germline V gene data show CDR1 as LNHDA and CDR2 as SQIVND (reference sequence). The CDR3 is 16 residues long. V gave up 3 bases and J gave up 0 bases; unmatched junction bases: 5. CDR3 protein: CASSIGSGNSYNEQFF. The CDR3 DNA follows: TGTGCCAGTAGTATCGGGAGCGGGAACTCCTACAATGAGCAGTTCTTC. Complete variable domain (other parts from reference TRBV19 and TRBJ2-1): DGGITQSPKYLFRKEGQNVTLSCEQNLNHDAMYWYRQDPGQGLRLIYYSQIVNDFQKGDIAEGYSVSREKKESFPLTVTSAQKNPTAFYLCASSIGSGNSYNEQFFGPGTRLTVL.

The chain recombines TRBV19 with TRBJ1-6; no definite D call. This CDR3 region has 16 residues. V gave up 5 bases and J gave up 9 bases, with 20 bases separating them. Germline V gives CDR1 LNHDA, CDR2 SQIVND (reference sequence). The CDR3 loop is CASSSAASSWGSPLHF. The CDR3 DNA reads as TGTGCCAGTAGTTCGGCCGCGTCGTCCTGGGGTTCACCCCTCCACTTT.

This chain links TRBV7-2 with TRBJ1-4; D gene unclear. The CDR3 covers 14 residues. Trimming took off 4 bases at V and 8 bases at J, with 14 bases between the two ends. Germline loops: CDR1 SGHTA, CDR2 FQGNSA. The CDR3 DNA reads as TGTGCCAGCAGCTCCCGGGTGGAGAGGGAAAAACTGTTTTTT. This encodes CASSSRVEREKLFF.

This chain uses TRBV7-6 with TRBJ1-4; 7 bases are shared with TRBD1. There are 16 residues in the CDR3. The J segment lost 7 bases and the V segment lost 0 bases, leaving 8 bases of the junction unmatched. Germline V gives CDR1 SGHVS, CDR2 FNYEAQ. CDR3: CASSLAFGQEGEKLFF. CDR3 nucleotide sequence: TGTGCCAGCAGCTTAGCGTTCGGACAGGAGGGTGAAAAACTGTTTTTT.

The rearrangement links TRBV2 to TRBJ1-2; 8 nucleotides align to TRBD1. With 4 bases clipped from V and 12 bases from J, the junction kept 7 bases outside the gene matches. CDR3 length: 12 residues. Looked up from germline, CDR1 is SNHLY and CDR2 is FYNNEI. In nucleotides, the CDR3 is TGTGCCAGCAGTGGAAGGACAGGGAGGGACACCTTC. It specifies CASSGRTGRDTF.